Given below is one T cell receptor (beta chain) in context. Its antigen is unknown. This sample was included in a study of T and B cells in COVID-19 patients. Study details: Peripheral blood came from COVID-19 patients with active infection or after recovery. Study conclusions and caveats: In COVID-19 patients, T cell receptor beta variable and joining gene use was reportedly strongly skewed.

Multiplex PCR with BIOMED2 TRB-A/B primer pools amplified TRB rearrangements. TCRdb independently ran MiXCR on the multiplex PCR reads; one entry per CDR3 protein. The repertoire holds 7,000 to 10,000 distinct CDR3 sequences, with about 30% as singletons. From blood, about 230-500 ng of genomic DNA served as TRB template. Sequenced sample: blood. This receptor was identified in a human donor with active COVID-19.

CDR3 bases: TGTGCCAGCAGCCAAGATGTCGGGACTTGGGAGCAGTACTTC. As protein: CASSQDVGTWEQYF. V usage is TRBV14 and J usage is TRBJ2-7; D is perhaps TRBD2 (6 bases). CDR3 length: 14 residues. With 0 bases removed from V and 7 bases from J, the gap between germline ends came to 13 bases. CDR1 SGHDN and CDR2 FVKESK come from the germline V gene.